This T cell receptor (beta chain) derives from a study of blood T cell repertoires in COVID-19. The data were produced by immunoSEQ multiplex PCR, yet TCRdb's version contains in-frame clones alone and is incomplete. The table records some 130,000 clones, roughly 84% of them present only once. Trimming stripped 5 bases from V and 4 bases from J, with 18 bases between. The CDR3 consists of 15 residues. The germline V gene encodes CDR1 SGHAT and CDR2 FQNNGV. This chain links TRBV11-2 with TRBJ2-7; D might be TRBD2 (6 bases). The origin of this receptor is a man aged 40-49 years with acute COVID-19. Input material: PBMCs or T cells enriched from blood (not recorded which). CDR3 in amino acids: CASSPSSGLQYEQYF. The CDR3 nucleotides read TGTGCCAGCAGCCCTAGCTCGGGACTGCAGTACGAGCAGTACTTC.